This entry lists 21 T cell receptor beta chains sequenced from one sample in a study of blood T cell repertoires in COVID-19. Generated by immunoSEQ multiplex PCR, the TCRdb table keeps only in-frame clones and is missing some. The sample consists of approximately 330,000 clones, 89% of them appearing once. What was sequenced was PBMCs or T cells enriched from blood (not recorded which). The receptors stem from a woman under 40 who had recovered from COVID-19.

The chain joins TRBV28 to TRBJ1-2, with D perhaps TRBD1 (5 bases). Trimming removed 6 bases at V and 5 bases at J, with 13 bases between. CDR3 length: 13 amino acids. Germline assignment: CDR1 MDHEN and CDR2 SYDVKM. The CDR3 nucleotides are TGTGCCAGCAGCCGCGGGACGGTTTATGGCTACACCTTC. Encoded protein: CASSRGTVYGYTF.

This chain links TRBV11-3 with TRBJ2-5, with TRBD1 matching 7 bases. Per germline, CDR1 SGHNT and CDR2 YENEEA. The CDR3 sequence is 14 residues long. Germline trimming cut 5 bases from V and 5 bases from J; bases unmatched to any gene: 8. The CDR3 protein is CASSLQGFGETQYF. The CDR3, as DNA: TGTGCCAGCAGCCTACAGGGGTTTGGGGAGACCCAGTACTTC. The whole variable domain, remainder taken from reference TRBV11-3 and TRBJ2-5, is EAGVVQSPRYKIIEKKQPVAFWCNPISGHNTLYWYLQNLGQGPELLIRYENEEAVDDSQLPKDRFSAERLKGVDSTLKIQPAELGDSAVYLCASSLQGFGETQYFGPGTRLLVL.

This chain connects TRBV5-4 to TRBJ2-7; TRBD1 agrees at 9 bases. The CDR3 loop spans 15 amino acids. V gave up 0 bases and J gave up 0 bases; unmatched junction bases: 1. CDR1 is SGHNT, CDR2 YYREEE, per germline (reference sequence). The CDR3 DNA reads TGTGCCAGCAGCTTGGGACAGGGGGGCTCCTACGAGCAGTACTTC. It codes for CASSLGQGGSYEQYF.

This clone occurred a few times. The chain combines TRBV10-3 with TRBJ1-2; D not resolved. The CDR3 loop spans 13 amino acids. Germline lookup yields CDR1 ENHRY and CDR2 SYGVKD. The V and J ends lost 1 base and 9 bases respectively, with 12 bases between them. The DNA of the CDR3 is TGTGCCATCAGTGAGTGGTCGGAGAAGAGCTACACCTTC. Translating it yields CAISEWSEKSYTF.

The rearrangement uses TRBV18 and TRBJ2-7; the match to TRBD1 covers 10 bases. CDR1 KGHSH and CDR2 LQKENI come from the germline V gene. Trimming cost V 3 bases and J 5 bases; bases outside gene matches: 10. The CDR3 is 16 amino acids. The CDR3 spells CASSPGQGVIRHEQYF. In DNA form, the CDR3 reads TGTGCCAGCTCACCCGGACAGGGGGTAATCCGCCACGAGCAGTACTTC.

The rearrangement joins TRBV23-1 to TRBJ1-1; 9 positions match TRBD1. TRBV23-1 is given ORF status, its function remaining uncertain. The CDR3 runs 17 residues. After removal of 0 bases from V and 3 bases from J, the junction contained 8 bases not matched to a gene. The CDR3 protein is CASSQSGTGLCHTEAFF. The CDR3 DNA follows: TGCGCCAGCAGTCAATCAGGGACAGGGCTTTGTCACACTGAAGCTTTCTTT.

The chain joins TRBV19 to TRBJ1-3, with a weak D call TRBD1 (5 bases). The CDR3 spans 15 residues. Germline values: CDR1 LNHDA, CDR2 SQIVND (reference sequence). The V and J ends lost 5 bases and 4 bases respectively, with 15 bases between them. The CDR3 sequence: CASSPPRGEGNTIYF. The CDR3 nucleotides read TGTGCCAGTAGTCCCCCGCGGGGCGAAGGAAACACCATATATTTT. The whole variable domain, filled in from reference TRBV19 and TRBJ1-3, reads DGGITQSPKYLFRKEGQNVTLSCEQNLNHDAMYWYRQDPGQGLRLIYYSQIVNDFQKGDIAEGYSVSREKKESFPLTVTSAQKNPTAFYLCASSPPRGEGNTIYFGEGSWLTVV.

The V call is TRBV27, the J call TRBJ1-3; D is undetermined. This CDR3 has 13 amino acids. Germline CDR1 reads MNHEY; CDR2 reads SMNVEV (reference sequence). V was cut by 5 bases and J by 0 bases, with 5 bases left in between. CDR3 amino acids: CASSPHSGNTIYF. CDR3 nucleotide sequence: TGTGCCAGCAGTCCACACTCTGGAAACACCATATATTTT.

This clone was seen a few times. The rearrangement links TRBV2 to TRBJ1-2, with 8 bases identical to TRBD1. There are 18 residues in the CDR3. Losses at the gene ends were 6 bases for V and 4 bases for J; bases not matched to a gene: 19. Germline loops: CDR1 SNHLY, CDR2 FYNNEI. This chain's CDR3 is CASREESRTGRKPYGYTF. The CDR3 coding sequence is TGTGCCAGCAGGGAGGAGTCGAGGACAGGGAGAAAACCCTATGGCTACACCTTC.

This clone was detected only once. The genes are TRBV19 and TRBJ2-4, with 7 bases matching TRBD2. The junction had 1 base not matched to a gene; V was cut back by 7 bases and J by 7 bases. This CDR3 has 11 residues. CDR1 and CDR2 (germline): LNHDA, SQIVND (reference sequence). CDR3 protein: CASTRENIQYF. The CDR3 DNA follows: TGTGCCAGTACGCGGGAGAACATTCAGTACTTC.

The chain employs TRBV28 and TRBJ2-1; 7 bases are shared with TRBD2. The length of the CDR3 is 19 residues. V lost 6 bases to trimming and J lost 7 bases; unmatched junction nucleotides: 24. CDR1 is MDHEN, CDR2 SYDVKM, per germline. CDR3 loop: CASSPTTREMVFWTNEQFF. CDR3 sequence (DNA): TGTGCCAGCAGCCCCACTACGCGGGAGATGGTTTTCTGGACGAATGAGCAGTTCTTC.

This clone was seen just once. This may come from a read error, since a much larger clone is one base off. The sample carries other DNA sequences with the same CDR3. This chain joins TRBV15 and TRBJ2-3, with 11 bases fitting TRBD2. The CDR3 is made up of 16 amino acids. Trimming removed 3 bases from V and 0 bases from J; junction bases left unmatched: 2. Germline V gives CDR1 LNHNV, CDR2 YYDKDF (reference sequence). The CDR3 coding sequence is TGTGCCACCAGCAGGCTAGCGGGAGGTAGCACAGATACGCAGTATTTT. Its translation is CATSRLAGGSTDTQYF.

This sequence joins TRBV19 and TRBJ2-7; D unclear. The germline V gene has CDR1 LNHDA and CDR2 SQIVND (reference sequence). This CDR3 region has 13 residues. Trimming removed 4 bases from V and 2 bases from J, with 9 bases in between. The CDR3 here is CASSSATPYEQYF. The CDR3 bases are TGTGCCAGTAGTAGCGCCACCCCCTACGAGCAGTACTTC.

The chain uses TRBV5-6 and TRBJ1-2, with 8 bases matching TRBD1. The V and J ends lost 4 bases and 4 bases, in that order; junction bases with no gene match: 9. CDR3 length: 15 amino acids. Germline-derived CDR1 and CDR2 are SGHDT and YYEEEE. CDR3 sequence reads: CASSGPGQDIYGYTF. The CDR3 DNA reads TGTGCCAGCAGCGGACCGGGACAGGATATCTATGGCTACACCTTC.

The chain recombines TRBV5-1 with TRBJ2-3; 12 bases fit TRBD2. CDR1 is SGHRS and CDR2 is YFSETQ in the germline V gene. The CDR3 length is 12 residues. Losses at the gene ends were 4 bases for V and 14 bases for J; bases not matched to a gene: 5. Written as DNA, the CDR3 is TGCGCCAGCAGCCGACTAGCGGGAGATGCGTATTTT. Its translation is CASSRLAGDAYF.

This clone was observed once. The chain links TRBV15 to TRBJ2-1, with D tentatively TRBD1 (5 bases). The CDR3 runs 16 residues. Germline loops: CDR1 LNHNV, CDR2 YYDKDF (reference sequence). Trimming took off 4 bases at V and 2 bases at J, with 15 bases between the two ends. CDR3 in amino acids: CATSIGADPPYNEQFF. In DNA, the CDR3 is TGTGCCACCAGCATTGGGGCGGATCCGCCCTACAATGAGCAGTTCTTC.

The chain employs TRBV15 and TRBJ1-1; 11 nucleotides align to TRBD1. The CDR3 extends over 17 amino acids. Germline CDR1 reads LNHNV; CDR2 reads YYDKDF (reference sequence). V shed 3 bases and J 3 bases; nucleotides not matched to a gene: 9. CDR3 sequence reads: CATSSFGQGAIYTEAFF. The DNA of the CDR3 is TGTGCCACCAGCAGCTTCGGACAGGGGGCGATTTACACTGAAGCTTTCTTT.

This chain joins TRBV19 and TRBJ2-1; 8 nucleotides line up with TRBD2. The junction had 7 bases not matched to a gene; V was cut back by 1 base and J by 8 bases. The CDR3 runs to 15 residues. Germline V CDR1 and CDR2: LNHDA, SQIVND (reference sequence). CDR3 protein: CASSIVQAGGDEQFF. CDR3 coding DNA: TGTGCCAGTAGTATAGTACAGGCCGGGGGGGATGAGCAGTTCTTC.

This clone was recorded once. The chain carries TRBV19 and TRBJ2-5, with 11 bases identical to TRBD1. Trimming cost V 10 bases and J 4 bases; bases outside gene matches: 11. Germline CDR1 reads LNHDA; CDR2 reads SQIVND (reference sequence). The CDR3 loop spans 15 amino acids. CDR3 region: CATSGGQGVLETQYF. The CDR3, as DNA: TGTGCCACCTCAGGGGGACAGGGGGTGTTAGAGACCCAGTACTTC. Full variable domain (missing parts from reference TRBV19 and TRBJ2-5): DGGITQSPKYLFRKEGQNVTLSCEQNLNHDAMYWYRQDPGQGLRLIYYSQIVNDFQKGDIAEGYSVSREKKESFPLTVTSAQKNPTAFYLCATSGGQGVLETQYFGPGTRLLVL.

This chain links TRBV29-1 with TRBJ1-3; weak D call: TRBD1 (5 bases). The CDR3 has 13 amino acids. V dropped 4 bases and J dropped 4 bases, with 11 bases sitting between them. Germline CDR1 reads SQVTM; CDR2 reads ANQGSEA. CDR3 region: CSVGGRYGNTIYF. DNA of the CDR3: TGCAGCGTTGGGGGGAGGTACGGAAACACCATATATTTT.

The CDR3 region has the DNA TGTGCCAGCAGCCCCGGGACAGGGGTCACAGATACGCAGTATTTT. Translated, it gives CASSPGTGVTDTQYF. This chain connects TRBV7-9 to TRBJ2-3, with 10 positions matching TRBD1. After removal of 5 bases from V and 2 bases from J, the junction contained 4 bases not matched to a gene. The CDR3 has 15 amino acids. Germline CDR1 is SEHNR and CDR2 is FQNEAQ (reference sequence).